The 21 T cell receptor beta chains below come from one sample, sequenced in a study of blood T cells in healthy people across ages. Through a sample-barcoded 5' primer and a J-beta primer mix, a second PCR was run for roughly 6 to 11 cycles. TCRdb independently ran MiXCR on the 5' RACE reads; one entry per CDR3 protein. The sample yields hundreds of thousands of distinct CDR3 sequences, about 51% seen once. Sequencing used blood. These receptors were taken from an elderly woman in good health.

The J gene is TRBJ2-7, the V gene TRBV5-1, with a weak D call TRBD2 (6 bases). Trimming shortened V by 0 bases and J by 1 base, and 8 bases separated the two germline ends. CDR1 is SGHRS and CDR2 is YFSETQ in the germline V gene. The CDR3 consists of 14 residues. CDR3 sequence reads: CASSLAAGSYEQYF. The CDR3 coding sequence is TGCGCCAGCAGCTTGGCGGCGGGGTCCTACGAGCAGTACTTC.

The J gene is TRBJ2-5, the V gene TRBV7-2; TRBD1 is a possible D gene (7 bases). The CDR3 length is 20 residues. Trimming left V 5 bases short and J 2 bases short, with 30 bases between. Germline CDR1 is SGHTA and CDR2 is FQGNSA. The CDR3 DNA reads TGTGCCAGCAGCCCTTGGAGGGTCGAAGGGGGCAGGAGATTTCAAGAGACCCAGTACTTC. Protein product: CASSPWRVEGGRRFQETQYF.

This clonotype was observed at least ten times. The CDR3 loop reads CASGAVLGSPLHF. The CDR3 DNA sequence: TGTGCCAGCGGGGCAGTCTTGGGTTCACCCCTCCACTTT. The chain uses TRBV27 and TRBJ1-6; a weak D match, TRBD1 (5 bases). V lost 8 bases to trimming and J lost 9 bases, with 14 bases between them. The CDR3 length is 13 residues. Germline V CDR1 and CDR2: MNHEY, SMNVEV (reference sequence).

This clonotype has only a few counts. This sequence may be a read error, since a much larger clone differs from it by one base. The chain links TRBV12-3 or TRBV12-4 to TRBJ2-1, with 8 nucleotides matching TRBD1. The end of the DNA is better explained by TRBJ2-7, so the J call may be wrong. The CDR3 is made up of 15 amino acids. The CDR3 DNA follows: TGTGCCAGCAGCCCTCAGGGGGCCTCCTACAATGAGCAGTACTTC. Its protein product is CASSPQGASYNEQYF.

The chain uses TRBV29-1 and TRBJ2-2; D is unclear. The CDR3 runs to 12 residues. V was shortened by 6 bases and J by 6 bases, with 11 bases between the two germline ends. Germline loops: CDR1 SQVTM, CDR2 ANQGSEA. This CDR3 reads CSVGEWAGELFF. In DNA, the CDR3 is TGCAGCGTCGGCGAGTGGGCCGGGGAGCTGTTTTTT.

This clonotype was seen a handful of times. This rearrangement joins TRBV5-6 to TRBJ1-1; D is ambiguous. The CDR3 spans 15 residues. Trimming took off 9 bases at V and 0 bases at J, with 18 bases between the two ends. Germline loops: CDR1 SGHDT, CDR2 YYEEEE. The chain's CDR3 is CAMHRPVLMNTEAFF. The CDR3 bases are TGTGCCATGCACCGCCCCGTACTCATGAACACTGAAGCTTTCTTT.

This chain uses TRBV12-3 or TRBV12-4 with TRBJ1-2, with a possible D match to TRBD1 (6 bases). This CDR3 region has 13 residues. The ends were cut back, 3 bases at V and 13 bases at J, with 18 bases in the middle. The CDR3 spells CASSFLRPGDSTF. In nucleotides, the CDR3 is TGTGCCAGCAGTTTCCTCAGGCCAGGGGACTCCACCTTC.

This clonotype was seen a handful of times. The chain's CDR3 is CASSLGDRGGYGELFF. CDR3 DNA sequence: TGCGCCAGCAGCCTCGGCGACAGGGGAGGATATGGGGAGCTGTTTTTT. The chain employs TRBV5-1 and TRBJ2-2, with 8 bases fitting TRBD1. CDR1 and CDR2 from the germline V gene are SGHRS and YFSETQ. J was trimmed by 8 bases and V by 4 bases; bases with no gene match: 13. The CDR3 length is 16 residues.

V and J are TRBV20-1 and TRBJ2-3, with D unresolved. The germline V and J ends were trimmed by 3 bases and 4 bases, with 14 bases remaining between them. The CDR3 runs to 14 residues. Germline loops: CDR1 DFQATT, CDR2 SNEGSKA (reference sequence). The chain's CDR3 is CSASGLVGADTQYF. The CDR3 nucleotides read TGCAGTGCTAGTGGGCTAGTAGGCGCAGATACGCAGTATTTT.

This CDR3 is CASGAGRVYNEQFF. CDR3 coding DNA: TGTGCCAGCGGAGCGGGGAGGGTGTACAATGAGCAGTTCTTC. The chain links TRBV7-3 to TRBJ2-1; 7 bases fit TRBD2. This CDR3 contains 14 residues. Germline V gene sequence: CDR1 SGHTA, CDR2 FQGTGA. J gave up 4 bases and V 8 bases, and 8 bases lay outside the gene matches.

This chain links TRBV2 with TRBJ1-6; D ambiguous. The CDR3 covers 15 residues. V shed 3 bases and J shed 9 bases, with 15 bases lying between them. CDR1 is SNHLY, CDR2 FYNNEI, per germline. CDR3 in amino acids: CASSEGWGVGSPLHF. The DNA of the CDR3 is TGTGCCAGCAGTGAGGGGTGGGGAGTCGGTTCACCCCTCCACTTT.

This clonotype was recorded once. Just one base apart from a much larger clone, this may be a read error. No conserved phenylalanine or tryptophan is present at the end of the CDR3, so a read error is the likely explanation. The rearrangement uses TRBV5-1 and TRBJ2-5; 7 bases line up with TRBD1. From germline, CDR1 is SGHRS and CDR2 YFSETQ. The CDR3 is 15 amino acids. After removal of 4 bases from V and 11 bases from J, the junction contained 17 bases not matched to a gene. The CDR3 region has the DNA TGCGCCAGCAGCCGTACCGGGACAGCTAAAGGGGAGCAGTACTTA. Translating gives CASSRTGTAKGEQYL.

This chain joins TRBV3-1 and TRBJ1-2; 8 nucleotides align to TRBD1. CDR3 length: 17 residues. Trimming removed 1 base from V and 8 bases from J; junction bases left unmatched: 15. CDR1 is LGHDT and CDR2 is YNNKEL in the germline V gene (reference sequence). CDR3 residues: CASSQVSTGASSMGYTF. DNA for the CDR3: TGTGCCAGCAGCCAAGTTTCGACAGGGGCGTCTTCTATGGGCTACACCTTC. The variable domain in full, completed from reference TRBV3-1 and TRBJ1-2, reads DTAVSQTPKYLVTQMGNDKSIKCEQNLGHDTMYWYKQDSKKFLKIMFSYNNKELIINETVPNRFSPKSPDKAHLNLHINSLELGDSAVYFCASSQVSTGASSMGYTFGSGTRLTVV.

This clonotype has a handful of counts. The chain carries TRBV28 and TRBJ2-2; 8 nucleotides line up with TRBD2. The germline V gene has CDR1 MDHEN and CDR2 SYDVKM. The V gene end was trimmed by 11 bases and the J gene end by 7 bases; junction bases not matched to a gene: 12. This CDR3 region has 14 residues. CDR3 protein: CAGSDGGADGELFF. In nucleotides, the CDR3 is TGTGCCGGATCAGACGGGGGGGCCGACGGGGAGCTGTTTTTT. Together with reference TRBV28 and TRBJ2-2, the CDR3 gives the full variable domain: DVKVTQSSRYLVKRTGEKVFLECVQDMDHENMFWYRQDPGLGLRLIYFSYDVKMKEKGDIPEGYSVSREKKERFSLILESASTNQTSMYLCAGSDGGADGELFFGEGSRLTVL.

The gene calls are TRBV6-5 and TRBJ2-3; D not resolved. Deletions cut 6 bases from V and 11 bases from J, with 21 bases between. Germline CDR1 reads MNHEY; CDR2 reads SVGAGI. The CDR3 is 14 residues long. The CDR3: CASRAGGSYNEQYF. The CDR3 DNA reads as TGTGCCAGCAGAGCCGGTGGGTCCTACAATGAGCAGTATTTT.

There are many counts of this clonotype. V gene TRBV10-3 combines with J gene TRBJ2-7; TRBD1 is a possible D gene (6 bases). The CDR3 length is 15 residues. V lost 10 bases and J lost 4, with 23 bases in between. The germline gives CDR1 ENHRY, CDR2 SYGVKD. The CDR3 spells CATQNQHTGYYEQYF. The DNA for the CDR3 is TGTGCCACCCAGAATCAGCATACAGGGTATTACGAGCAGTACTTC.

The rearrangement uses TRBV6-1 and TRBJ2-1; D might be TRBD2 (6 bases). CDR3 length: 13 amino acids. CDR1 and CDR2 from the germline V gene are MNHNS and SASEGT. Trimming removed 7 bases at V and 8 bases at J, with 15 bases between. DNA of the CDR3: TGTGCCAGCACTCAAAGGTGGGGGGATGAGCAGTTCTTC. This translates into CASTQRWGDEQFF.

The chain uses TRBV12-3 or TRBV12-4 and TRBJ2-3; D is possibly TRBD2 (5 bases). V was pared by 4 bases and J by 2 bases, with 13 bases between. This CDR3 has 15 amino acids. DNA of the CDR3: TGTGCCAGCAGTTCGCAGAGGGTGGCCACAGATACGCAGTATTTT. This encodes CASSSQRVATDTQYF.

V gene TRBV20-1 combines with J gene TRBJ1-6; D is unclear. The CDR3 contains 15 residues. The V gene's germline CDR1 is DFQATT and CDR2 SNEGSKA (reference sequence). V lost 0 bases and J 18 bases, leaving 24 bases between the germline ends. The CDR3 bases are TGCAGTGCTAGAGATGTTGTGCGCGTTAATTCACCGGCCCACTTT. Translated: CSARDVVRVNSPAHF.

The rearrangement links TRBV2 to TRBJ1-2; no reliable D call. Germline CDR1 and CDR2: SNHLY and FYNNEI. With 8 bases removed from V and 3 bases from J, the gap between germline ends came to 19 bases. The CDR3 covers 15 residues. The CDR3 coding sequence is TGTGCCAGCGCAAGGGTAACTGAAGCCTACTATGGCTACACCTTC. This translates into CASARVTEAYYGYTF. Filled out from reference TRBV2 and TRBJ1-2, the complete variable domain reads EPEVTQTPSHQVTQMGQEVILRCVPISNHLYFYWYRQILGQKVEFLVSFYNNEISEKSEIFDDQFSVERPDGSNFTLKIRSTKLEDSAMYFCASARVTEAYYGYTFGSGTRLTVV.

This clonotype was picked up many times. The V and J genes are TRBV29-1 and TRBJ2-1; maybe TRBD2 (6 bases). The CDR3 has 15 residues. V was pared by 5 bases and J by 5 bases, with 19 bases between. The germline V gene has CDR1 SQVTM and CDR2 ANQGSEA. DNA of the CDR3: TGCAGCGTTCTCGGGGGAAGGGGTGCAGACAATGAGCAGTTCTTC. This codes for CSVLGGRGADNEQFF.